This is a list of T cell receptor beta chains from one sample in a study of cytomegalovirus exposure and HLA in healthy donors. Here immunoSEQ multiplex PCR was the method, and the copy in TCRdb shows in-frame clones only, minus some. Seen here are about 150,000 clones, approximately 83% observed once, and the top ten hold approximately 1.6%. Sample: PBMCs. The receptors stem from a woman aged 40-49 years in good health and CMV-seronegative. Both conserved end residues are part of each CDR3. Each record gives: V gene, clone size, CDR3 protein. Rows may omit the clone size; those that give it use once, few, many or a size class.

TRBV21-1,NA,CASSKAPKDRGYNEQFF
TRBV5-5,NA,CASINPGGKYGYTF
TRBV7-9,NA,CASSSSETGNEKLFF
TRBV13,NA,CASSVRLALSGQQFF
TRBV4-1,NA,CASSPLFSGNTIYF
TRBV29-1,once,CSVEVRGQGAVAEQYF
TRBV6-1,NA,CASSERSGGTDTQYF
TRBV5-1,NA,CASCRSGGAYEQYF
TRBV11-3,NA,CASSLGLGGEQYF
TRBV7-6,NA,CASSYTENTEAFF
TRBV6-5,NA,CASSYSSTGYGYTF
TRBV27,NA,CASSPYGRGGGLF
TRBV19,NA,CASRTRTSGACNEQFF
TRBV5-4,NA,CASSLRFHTEAFF
TRBV6-1,NA,CASSDSPLSVQANVLTF
TRBV15,few,CATSRATGGGPQHF
TRBV25-1,once,CASSVEGPVSSYNEQFF
TRBV23-1,NA,CASSQGPGLWGSYEQYF
TRBV7-3,NA,CASSFRGAGPAKQGRNEQFF
TRBV6-4,NA,CAEGPTGEGTDTQYF
TRBV6-6,few,CASSLQVSYEQYF
TRBV21-1,NA,CASSNVGGTRGVQYF
TRBV11-2,NA,CASSLDRGSGYTF
TRBV7-9,NA,CASSLRQGTNEKLFF
TRBV7-9,NA,CASHRESNYGYTF
TRBV19,NA,CASIRDSSNYGYTF